The next 3 T cell receptor beta chains were all read from a single sample in a study of breast tumors, draining lymph nodes, adjacent tissues. In TCRdb, the multiplex PCR reads were re-called with MiXCR into one record per CDR3 protein. The sample lists over 250,000 distinct CDR3 sequences, 30% occurring once. Axillary draining lymph nodes of breast cancer patients supplied the node samples. Sequencing used axillary lymph node tissue. The receptors originated from a female donor with breast cancer. Some clones in this sample may be carry-over from other donors' samples.

A remark on this clonotype: This may be a read error, as it is one base from a much larger clone. The V gene is TRBV20-1, the J gene TRBJ2-5; perhaps TRBD2 as D (5 bases). Germline CDR1 is DFQATT and CDR2 is SNEGSKA (reference sequence). CDR3 length: 14 residues. V lost 4 bases and J 5 bases, leaving 17 bases between the germline ends. For the CDR3, the DNA is TGCAGTGCTACGACGGAGAGGGCCTGGGAGACCCAGTACTTC. Translating gives CSATTERAWETQYF.

Remarks on this clonotype: A read error may explain this, as a much larger clone is one base away. V usage is TRBV19 and J usage is TRBJ2-7; perhaps TRBD1 as D (5 bases). Germline CDR1 reads LNHDA; CDR2 reads SQIVND (reference sequence). V gave up 5 bases and J gave up 3 bases, with 17 bases separating them. This CDR3 is 15 amino acids long. The CDR3 sequence is CASSVGTDRIYEQYF. In DNA, the CDR3 is TGTGCCAGTAGTGTAGGAACCGACAGAATCTACGAGCAGTACTTC.

This clonotype has just a few counts. A much bigger clone sits one base away, suggesting this may be a read error. The V and J genes are TRBV20-1 and TRBJ2-3; D is uncertain. The CDR3 covers 15 residues. Germline values: CDR1 DFQATT, CDR2 SNEGSKA (reference sequence). The CDR3: CSASSFGSDADMQYF. The CDR3 DNA reads as TGCAGTGCTAGTAGTTTTGGGTCAGACGCAGATATGCAGTATTTT.